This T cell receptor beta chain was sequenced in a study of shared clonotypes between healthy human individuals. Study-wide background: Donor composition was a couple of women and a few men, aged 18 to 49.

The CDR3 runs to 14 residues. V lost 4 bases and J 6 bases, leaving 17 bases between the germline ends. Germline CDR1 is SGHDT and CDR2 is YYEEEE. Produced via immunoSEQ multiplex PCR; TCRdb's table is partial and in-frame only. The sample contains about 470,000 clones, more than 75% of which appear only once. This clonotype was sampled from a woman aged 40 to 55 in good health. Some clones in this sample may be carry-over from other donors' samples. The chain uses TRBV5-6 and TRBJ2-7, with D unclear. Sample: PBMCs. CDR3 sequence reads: CASSVNPTGSEQYF. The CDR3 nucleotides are TGTGCCAGCAGCGTTAACCCAACGGGCTCCGAGCAGTACTTC. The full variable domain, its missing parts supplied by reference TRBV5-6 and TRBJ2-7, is DAGVTQSPTHLIKTRGQQVTLRCSPKSGHDTVSWYQQALGQGPQFIFQYYEEEERQRGNFPDRFSGHQFPNYSSELNVNALLLGDSALYLCASSVNPTGSEQYFGPGTRLTVT.